This TCR beta chain stems from a study of CD8+CD57+ T cells in acquired aplastic anemia. Genomic DNA constituted the template upon which TCR beta VDJ and CDR3 profiling was performed. TCRdb independently ran MiXCR on the reads; one entry per CDR3 protein. The data show more than 250,000 distinct CDR3 sequences, roughly three fifths seen once. There are 14 residues in the CDR3. With V trimmed by 3 bases and J by 7 bases, 9 bases remained unmatched. Germline V CDR1 and CDR2: DFQATT, SNEGSKA (reference sequence). The sample holds a few counts of this clonotype. V usage is TRBV20-1 and J usage is TRBJ2-1, with TRBD2 matching 7 bases. This receptor was identified in a human donor with severe aplastic anemia or a healthy control (not recorded which). Sequences were obtained from sorted CD4+, CD8+, or CD8+CD57+ T cells (not recorded which) from PBMCs. For the CDR3, the DNA is TGCAGTGCTAGCTCGGGAGGTGAAGGGAATGAGCAGTTCTTC. It yields the protein CSASSGGEGNEQFF.